These T cell receptor beta chains were read from a single sample in a study of T cell changes during pregnancy in multiple sclerosis. The protocol was immunoSEQ multiplex PCR, while the TCRdb copy is restricted to in-frame clones and leaves out a portion. Here the sample spans 70,000 or so clones, 91% being singletons. Sequenced here: peripheral blood, sampled in the third trimester of pregnancy. These receptors came from a female donor in good health, enrolled as a control in a pregnancy study. Each CDR3 is given with its conserved first and last residue. The D gene is left open where the match is weak. The size field is filled for only some rows; it gives once, few, many or a size class.

V gene	clone size	D gene	J gene	CDR3 DNA	CDR3 protein
TRBV18	-	-	TRBJ2-3	TGTGCCAGCTCACCCCTTCTCTCGGATACGCAGTATTTT	CASSPLLSDTQYF
TRBV4-1	-	TRBD1	TRBJ1-6	TGCGCCAGCAGCCAGGAGACAGGGGCTAGTTCACCCCTCCACTTT	CASSQETGASSPLHF
TRBV5-1	-	-	TRBJ1-2	TGCGCCAGCAGCTTGTCAGGACAGAATAACTATGGCTACACCTTC	CASSLSGQNNYGYTF
TRBV14	-	-	TRBJ2-2	TGTGCCAGCAGCCTACTACTCGGGGGGACAGGAGGAACCGGGGAGCTGTTTTTT	CASSLLLGGTGGTGELFF
TRBV27	-	TRBD1	TRBJ2-3	TGTGCCAGCACCGAGGGGGCTAGCACAGATACGCAGTATTTT	CASTEGASTDTQYF
TRBV15	-	TRBD2	TRBJ2-1	TGTGCCACCAGCCGCCCGGCGGGAGTGGTATACAATGAGCAGTTCTTC	CATSRPAGVVYNEQFF
TRBV7-9	-	TRBD2	TRBJ2-3	TGTGCCAGCAGTTTAGCGGGAGGGCTTAACACAGATACGCAGTATTTT	CASSLAGGLNTDTQYF
TRBV28	-	-	TRBJ2-1	TGTGCCAGCAGTTTCAGTTCGGGTGGGCAGTTCTTC	CASSFSSGGQFF
TRBV28	-	-	TRBJ1-2	TGTGCCAGCAGTTTAGGGGGGGCGCAGGATGGCTACACCTTC	CASSLGGAQDGYTF
TRBV5-1	-	-	TRBJ2-2	TGCGCCAGCAGCTTGCCGGGGTCGAACACCGGGGAGCTGTTTTTT	CASSLPGSNTGELFF
TRBV18	-	-	TRBJ2-3	TGTGCCAGCTCACCAATCCCTAGCACAGATACGCAGTATTTT	CASSPIPSTDTQYF
TRBV5-6	-	TRBD2	TRBJ2-3	TGTGCCAGCAGCTTGGACGGGGGGGGTGCAGATACGCAGTATTTT	CASSLDGGGADTQYF
TRBV2	-	-	TRBJ1-5	TGTGCCAGCAGTGACAGGAATCAGCCCCAGCATTTT	CASSDRNQPQHF
TRBV4-3	-	TRBD2	TRBJ2-7	TGCGCCAGCAGCCCCCTCGCTAGCGGGGGGACCTACGAGCAGTACTTC	CASSPLASGGTYEQYF
TRBV9	-	-	TRBJ1-5	TGTGCCAGCAGCGTAGACTATAGCAATCAGCCCCAGCATTTT	CASSVDYSNQPQHF
TRBV19	-	TRBD2	TRBJ2-7	TGTGCCAGTAGTAGCATAGCGGGGGGCTACGAGCAGTACTTC	CASSSIAGGYEQYF
TRBV5-8	-	TRBD1	TRBJ1-3	TGTGCCAGCAGGCGACAGGGCTCTGGAAACACCATATATTTT	CASRRQGSGNTIYF
TRBV6-4	-	-	TRBJ2-3	TGTGCCAGCAGTGACGGGGGGGCCAGCACAGATACGCAGTATTTT	CASSDGGASTDTQYF
TRBV25-1	-	-	TRBJ1-2	TGTGCCAGCAGTGAATATAGGGCAGGGCACTATGGCTACACCTTC	CASSEYRAGHYGYTF
TRBV7-9	-	-	TRBJ2-5	TGTGCCAGCAGTTCTTGGGAGAGAAAAGAGACCCAGTACTTC	CASSSWERKETQYF
TRBV19	-	TRBD1	TRBJ2-7	TGTGCCAGTAGTACCCACAGGGGGCCGGGCGAGCAGTACTTC	CASSTHRGPGEQYF
TRBV6-4	-	TRBD2	TRBJ2-1	TGTGCCAGCAGTGACTGGGGACTAGCGGGAGGGGCGTCCTACAATGAGCAGTTCTTC	CASSDWGLAGGASYNEQFF
TRBV7-9	-	-	TRBJ2-3	TGTGCCAGCAGCTTACCGACTGTAGATACGCAGTATTTT	CASSLPTVDTQYF
TRBV6-1	-	TRBD2	TRBJ2-1	TGTGCCAGCAGTGAACTAGCGGGGGGTTACAATGAGCAGTTCTTC	CASSELAGGYNEQFF
TRBV19	-	TRBD2	TRBJ2-5	TGTGCCAGTAGTACCGTAGCGGGGGAAGAGACCCAGTACTTC	CASSTVAGEETQYF
TRBV19	-	-	TRBJ1-5	TGTGCCAGTAGTATACAGGGATTGTTGCAGCCCCAGCATTTT	CASSIQGLLQPQHF
TRBV15	-	-	TRBJ2-1	TGTGCCACCAGCAGAGATCTCGGAGGGACGTTCATAAATGAGCAGTTCTTC	CATSRDLGGTFINEQFF
TRBV15	-	-	TRBJ1-5	TGTGCCACCAGCAGCCCCAACAATCAGCCCCAGCATTTT	CATSSPNNQPQHF
TRBV19	-	TRBD1	TRBJ1-5	TGTGCCAGTAGTCTATCCTCAGGGGGCTATCAGCCCCAGCATTTT	CASSLSSGGYQPQHF
TRBV9	-	TRBD2	TRBJ2-1	TGTGCCAGCAGCGTAGACAGACTAGCCGTCTACAATGAGCAGTTCTTC	CASSVDRLAVYNEQFF
TRBV9	-	-	TRBJ2-3	TGTGCCAGCAGCGGCCCGACGGGGAGCACAGATACGCAGTATTTT	CASSGPTGSTDTQYF
TRBV6-6	-	TRBD2	TRBJ2-4	TGTGCCAGCAGTGGAGGACTAGCGGGGGGGCGGGACATTCAGTACTTC	CASSGGLAGGRDIQYF
TRBV2	-	TRBD1	TRBJ2-3	TGTGCCAGCAGTGAAGGGACAGGGGGCGCAGATACGCAGTATTTT	CASSEGTGGADTQYF
TRBV6-5	-	-	TRBJ1-1	TGTGCCAGGGGAGCGAACACTGAAGCTTTCTTT	CARGANTEAFF
TRBV4-3	-	TRBD1	TRBJ1-2	TGCGCCAGCAGCCTTCTGACAGGGGGCGGTTCCCCCCTCGACTATGGCTACACCTTC	CASSLLTGGGSPLDYGYTF
TRBV5-1	few	-	TRBJ1-6	TGCGCCAGCAGCCCCACAGGGAATCGGAATTCACCCCTCCACTTT	CASSPTGNRNSPLHF
TRBV6-1	once	TRBD1	TRBJ1-2	TGTGCCAGCAGTGCTCGGACAGGGGACTATGGCTACACCTTC	CASSARTGDYGYTF
TRBV7-9	-	-	TRBJ2-4	TGTGCCAGCACCCGGGACACCAAAAACATTCAGTACTTC	CASTRDTKNIQYF
TRBV4-3	-	TRBD1	TRBJ1-2	TGCGCCAGCAGCCACCGTACTAGGACAGGGGGGCACTCGGGCTACACCTTC	CASSHRTRTGGHSGYTF
TRBV11-2	-	-	TRBJ2-7	TGTGCCAGCAGATGGGCTGCGTCCTACGAGCAGTACTTC	CASRWAASYEQYF
TRBV6-4	-	-	TRBJ1-4	TGTGCCAGCAGTGAAGGACTAGGTGAAAAACTGTTTTTT	CASSEGLGEKLFF
TRBV19	-	-	TRBJ2-7	TGTGCCAGTAGTGCCTCCTGGGGGGCCTACGAGCAGTACTTC	CASSASWGAYEQYF
TRBV6-4	-	-	TRBJ1-2	TGTGCCAGCAGTGACTGGAGCGGACGGTCCTATGGCTACACCTTC	CASSDWSGRSYGYTF
TRBV7-9	-	-	TRBJ1-1	TGTGCCAGCAGCTTCTGGGGCCAGGCTGAAGCTTTCTTT	CASSFWGQAEAFF
TRBV28	-	TRBD1	TRBJ1-1	TGTGCCAGCAGTCCTCTCCGGGACAGGGGCACTGAAGCTTTCTTT	CASSPLRDRGTEAFF
TRBV6-5	-	-	TRBJ2-5	TGTGCCAGCAGTCACGCCGTGAGAGGAATGGAGACCCAGTACTTC	CASSHAVRGMETQYF
TRBV5-1	once	-	TRBJ2-3	TGCGCCAGCAGCTTTTCCCGGGACACCACAGATACGCAGTATTTT	CASSFSRDTTDTQYF
TRBV7-2	-	-	TRBJ1-5	TGTGCCAGCAGCCCCAGGGGTGGCAGGATCTATGAGCCCCAGCATTTT	CASSPRGGRIYEPQHF
TRBV28	-	TRBD1	TRBJ2-3	TGTGCCAGCAGTTTGAGGGGGCGGCAGGCGAGCACAGATACGCAGTATTTT	CASSLRGRQASTDTQYF
TRBV5-4	-	TRBD2	TRBJ2-3	TGTGCCAGCAGCCTGTTGACTAGCGGGGGGGCAGATACGCAGTATTTT	CASSLLTSGGADTQYF
TRBV2	-	TRBD2	TRBJ2-1	TGTGCCAGCAGTGAAGCGCGGGGGGTCCGTTACAATGAGCAGTTCTTC	CASSEARGVRYNEQFF
TRBV18	-	-	TRBJ2-5	TGTGCCAGCTCACCCGGACTACGAGAGACCCAGTACTTC	CASSPGLRETQYF
TRBV6-6	-	TRBD1	TRBJ2-7	TGTGCCACCTCCACGGGGCCAGGGGGCGAGCAGTACTTC	CATSTGPGGEQYF
TRBV7-2	-	-	TRBJ2-7	TGTGCCAGCAGCACGCAACCCTCTAGCTACGAGCAGTACTTC	CASSTQPSSYEQYF